This T cell receptor beta chain was recorded in a study of T cells in Graves' hyperthyroidism and ophthalmopathy. Authors of the study amplified TCR beta CDR3 regions from RNA transcripts. With the HTBI primer set, the TCR CDR3 went through a first round of RT-PCR. Each CDR3 protein is one row after TCRdb ran MiXCR on the multiplex PCR reads. The sample records about 740,000 distinct CDR3 sequences, 12% to 15% being singletons. Germline V lookup: CDR1 SGHTA, CDR2 FQGNSA. This CDR3 has 16 amino acids. Trimming stripped 0 bases from V and 4 bases from J, with 15 bases between. The sample holds a few counts of this clonotype.

The V gene is TRBV7-2, the J gene TRBJ1-2; D call uncertain. Source material: blood. The source of this sequence is a woman aged 18-29 years with Graves' hyperthyroidism. The CDR3 sequence is CASSLASGPSGYGYTF. The CDR3 nucleotides are TGTGCCAGCAGCTTAGCGTCCGGACCCTCGGGCTATGGCTACACCTTC.